Below are 2 T cell receptor beta chains sequenced from a single sample in a study of blood T cell repertoires in COVID-19. Libraries were prepared by immunoSEQ multiplex PCR; TCRdb keeps only in-frame clonotypes and omits some of them. The sample consists of 45,000 to 60,000 clones, approximately 82% of them appearing once. Material: peripheral blood. The receptors were sampled from a human donor in a cohort sampled during active COVID-19.

With respect to this clone: The sample contains more than one DNA sequence encoding this CDR3. The chain combines TRBV5-1 with TRBJ1-2; D is perhaps TRBD1 (6 bases). Trimming pared 0 bases from V and 6 bases from J, leaving 9 bases between. The CDR3 is 13 residues long. Germline CDR1 is SGHRS and CDR2 is YFSETQ. CDR3 nucleotides: TGCGCCAGCAGCTTGGTTGCAGGGGATGGCTACACCTTC. Residues: CASSLVAGDGYTF. The full variable domain, rest sourced from reference TRBV5-1 and TRBJ1-2, is KAGVTQTPRYLIKTRGQQVTLSCSPISGHRSVSWYQQTPGQGLQFLFEYFSETQRNKGNFPGRFSGRQFSNSRSEMNVSTLELGDSALYLCASSLVAGDGYTFGSGTRLTVV.

The chain is built from TRBV27 and TRBJ2-3; 7 positions match TRBD1. The CDR3 spans 16 residues. Germline V CDR1 and CDR2: MNHEY, SMNVEV (reference sequence). V trimming: 0 bases; J trimming: 2 bases; junction bases outside the gene matches: 5. For the CDR3, the DNA is TGTGCCAGCAGTTTATCGGGGGACAGCAACACAGATACGCAGTATTTT. Translation: CASSLSGDSNTDTQYF.